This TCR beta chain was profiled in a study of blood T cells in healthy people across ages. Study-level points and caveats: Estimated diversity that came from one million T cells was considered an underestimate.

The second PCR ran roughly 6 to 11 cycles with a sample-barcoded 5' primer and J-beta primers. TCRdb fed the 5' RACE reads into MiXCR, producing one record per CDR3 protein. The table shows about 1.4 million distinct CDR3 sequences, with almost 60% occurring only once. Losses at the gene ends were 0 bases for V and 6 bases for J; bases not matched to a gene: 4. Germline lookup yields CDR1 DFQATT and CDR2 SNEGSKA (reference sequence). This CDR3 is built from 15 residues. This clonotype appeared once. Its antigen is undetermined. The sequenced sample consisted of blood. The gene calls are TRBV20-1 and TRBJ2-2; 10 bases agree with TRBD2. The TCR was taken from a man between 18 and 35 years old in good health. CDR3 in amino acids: CSARDSLAGAGELFF. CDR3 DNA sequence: TGCAGTGCTAGAGATAGCCTAGCGGGAGCCGGGGAGCTGTTTTTT.